A selection of T cell receptor beta chains follows, all from one sample in a study of beta chain features in type 1 diabetes. The protocol was immunoSEQ multiplex PCR, while the TCRdb copy is restricted to in-frame clones and leaves out a portion. The data hold approximately 360,000 clones, with 10% to 15% observed a single time. The sequenced sample was naive CD4+ T cells from blood. These receptors were taken from a woman between 18 and 30 years old with type 1 diabetes. The CDR3 runs from the conserved cysteine through the conserved F or W. D genes are given only for firm matches. Clone sizes are given selectively: once, few, many, or a class where the clone is expanded.

D | size | J | V | CDR3 | DNA
TRBD2 | few | TRBJ2-5 | TRBV19 | CASSIRRGRQGMETQYF | TGTGCCAGTAGTATAAGGCGCGGGAGGCAGGGGATGGAGACCCAGTACTTC
TRBD1 | - | TRBJ2-2 | TRBV27 | CASSWGQGSTGELFF | TGTGCCAGCAGTTGGGGACAGGGTAGTACCGGGGAGCTGTTTTTT
- | - | TRBJ2-2 | TRBV7-2 | CAKSLQGMATGELFF | TGTGCCAAATCATTACAGGGCATGGCCACCGGGGAGCTGTTTTTT
TRBD1 | - | TRBJ2-5 | TRBV7-2 | CASSPGQAWETQYF | TGTGCCAGCAGCCCCGGACAGGCGTGGGAGACCCAGTACTTC
TRBD2 | once | TRBJ2-7 | TRBV4-3 | CASSYGTSGRVETYEQYF | TGCGCCAGCAGCTACGGGACTAGCGGGAGGGTAGAAACCTACGAGCAGTACTTC
- | - | TRBJ2-2 | TRBV5-4 | CASSLGTRGTAGELFF | TGTGCCAGCAGCTTAGGAACCAGGGGAACGGCCGGGGAGCTGTTTTTT
- | - | TRBJ2-7 | TRBV14 | CASSQAHAGPNEQYF | TGTGCCAGCAGCCAAGCTCACGCGGGCCCAAACGAGCAGTACTTC
- | - | TRBJ2-7 | TRBV30 | CAWSVAGYEQYF | TGTGCCTGGAGTGTAGCAGGCTACGAGCAGTACTTC
- | - | TRBJ1-4 | TRBV19 | CASSMITSGDNEKLFF | TGTGCCAGTAGTATGATAACATCAGGGGATAATGAAAAACTGTTTTTT
- | - | TRBJ1-1 | TRBV9 | CASSGQEHVDTEAFF | TGTGCCAGCAGCGGACAGGAGCATGTGGACACTGAAGCTTTCTTT
TRBD2 | few | TRBJ2-5 | TRBV25-1 | CASSPSGVAETQYF | TGTGCCAGCAGTCCTAGCGGGGTCGCAGAGACCCAGTACTTC
- | - | TRBJ2-3 | TRBV11-3 | CASSFRTANTDTQYF | TGTGCCAGCAGCTTTAGGACAGCGAACACAGATACGCAGTATTTT
- | - | TRBJ2-1 | TRBV7-9 | CASNRGTLSYNEQFF | TGTGCCAGCAACCGGGGGACCCTTTCCTACAATGAGCAGTTCTTC
- | - | TRBJ2-1 | TRBV14 | CASSHRRTVFDEQFF | TGTGCCAGCAGCCACCGCCGGACAGTTTTCGATGAGCAGTTCTTC